The 30 T cell receptor beta chains presented below share a single source sample, sequenced in a study of T-cell reconstitution after alpha-beta-depleted transplantation in children. Unique molecular identifiers tagged the TCRbeta library. Each CDR3 protein is one row after TCRdb ran MiXCR on the PCR reads. Here the sample spans some 440,000 distinct CDR3 sequences, 15% to 20% being singletons. The material was PBMCs, mostly from graft donor cells, obtained 360 days after TCRalphabeta/CD19-depleted stem cell transplant. The receptors were gathered from a boy younger than two who had a stem cell transplant for Wiskott-Aldrich syndrome, so the T cells may come from the graft donor.

This clonotype appeared a few times. Because the CDR3's place on the DNA is in doubt, the DNA is left out and the CDR3 is given as listed by TCRdb. The chain joins TRBV20-1 to TRBJ2-7. Both ends counted, the CDR3 spans 11 residues. Germline V lookup: CDR1 DFQATT, CDR2 SNEGSKA (reference sequence). This CDR3 is CSATPSRKQYF.

The rearrangement links TRBV7-8 to TRBJ2-7, with 12 bases matching TRBD2. CDR1 is SGHVS and CDR2 is FQNEAQ in the germline V gene. The CDR3 runs 20 residues. V dropped 1 base and J dropped 0; count of bases not matched to a gene: 13. CDR3 DNA sequence: TGTGCCAGCAGCTTAGTACCGGGACGTGGGACTAGCGGGCCCTCCTACGAGCAGTACTTC. Its protein product is CASSLVPGRGTSGPSYEQYF.

This clonotype was observed at least ten times. This rearrangement joins TRBV12-3 or TRBV12-4 to TRBJ2-7; 10 bases line up with TRBD1. The V and J ends lost 6 bases and 4 bases, in that order; junction bases with no gene match: 3. CDR3 size: 13 residues. The CDR3 spells CASSQGQGYEQYF. In nucleotides, the CDR3 is TGTGCCAGCAGCCAGGGACAGGGGTACGAGCAGTACTTC.

This rearrangement joins TRBV11-2 to TRBJ2-7; TRBD1 matches 7 bases. Germline V CDR1 and CDR2: SGHAT, FQNNGV. The CDR3 spans 17 residues. V trimming: 5 bases; J trimming: 4 bases; junction bases outside the gene matches: 17. The CDR3 reads CASSRNLKQGQTYEQYF. CDR3 coding DNA: TGTGCCAGCAGCCGCAATCTTAAACAGGGGCAGACTTACGAGCAGTACTTC.

The chain couples TRBV10-3 to TRBJ2-7, with TRBD2 matching 7 bases. The CDR3 has 14 amino acids. With V trimmed by 2 bases and J by 3 bases, 4 bases remained unmatched. The germline V gene has CDR1 ENHRY and CDR2 SYGVKD. In DNA, the CDR3 is TGTGCCATCAGTGAGGACTCTAGCGGCTACGAGCAGTACTTC. Translating gives CAISEDSSGYEQYF.

J is TRBJ2-1 and V is TRBV12-3 or TRBV12-4, with D possibly TRBD2 on 6 matching bases. The CDR3 runs 15 residues. V lost 10 bases and J lost 0, with 16 bases in between. In DNA form, the CDR3 reads TGTGCCACCGTGGGAGGTCCGAGCTCCTACAATGAGCAGTTCTTC. Its protein is CATVGGPSSYNEQFF.

This clonotype was observed a few times. The chain couples TRBV3-1 to TRBJ2-1; TRBD2 matches 12 bases. CDR1 LGHDT and CDR2 YNNKEL come from the germline V gene (reference sequence). V shed 3 bases and J 0 bases; nucleotides not matched to a gene: 12. The CDR3 is 20 residues long. CDR3 coding DNA: TGTGCCAGCAGCCATGTCCCCCTAGCGGGAGGGCCTCGCTCCTACAATGAGCAGTTCTTC. As protein: CASSHVPLAGGPRSYNEQFF.

This clonotype turned up a few times. V gene TRBV12-3 or TRBV12-4 combines with J gene TRBJ1-1; D is uncertain. Trimming shortened V by 6 bases and J by 1 base, and 15 bases separated the two germline ends. The CDR3 is made up of 15 amino acids. DNA for the CDR3: TGTGCCAGCAGCCCCTGGACGAAAGGGAACACTGAAGCTTTCTTT. This gives the protein CASSPWTKGNTEAFF.

In nucleotides, the CDR3 is TGTGCCTGGAGGCTCCACTGGACAGATACGCAGTATTTT. Protein product: CAWRLHWTDTQYF. The rearrangement joins TRBV30 to TRBJ2-3; D gene uncertain. CDR3 size: 13 residues. Deletions cut 3 bases from V and 3 bases from J, with 10 bases between. Germline lookup yields CDR1 GTSNPN and CDR2 SVGIG (reference sequence).

V is TRBV30 and J is TRBJ2-5, with D unresolved. The ends were cut back, 0 bases at V and 4 bases at J, with 3 bases in the middle. The CDR3 length is 11 residues. Per germline, CDR1 GTSNPN and CDR2 SVGIG (reference sequence). Written as DNA, the CDR3 is TGTGCCTGGAGTGTAGCAGAGACCCAGTACTTC. The encoded protein is CAWSVAETQYF.

This clonotype was seen a few times. CDR3 coding DNA: TGTGCCAGCACCAACCCGGGGGGCGGGTTCAATGAGCAGTTCTTC. The encoded protein is CASTNPGGGFNEQFF. The chain combines TRBV5-6 with TRBJ2-1, with D possibly matching TRBD2 (7 bases). This CDR3 has 15 amino acids. The germline gives CDR1 SGHDT, CDR2 YYEEEE. Trimming stripped 6 bases from V and 6 bases from J, with 19 bases between.

The V gene is TRBV4-1, the J gene TRBJ2-2, with TRBD2 as a possible D gene (5 bases). The CDR3 covers 15 residues. The V gene's germline CDR1 is MGHRA and CDR2 YSYEKL. Trimming stripped 1 base from V and 1 base from J, with 7 bases between. CDR3 loop: CASSQGGGNTGELFF. CDR3 in DNA: TGCGCCAGCAGCCAAGGCGGAGGGAACACCGGGGAGCTGTTTTTT.

In its sample, this clonotype was seen a few times. J is TRBJ2-1 and V is TRBV5-1; maybe TRBD1 (5 bases). Trimming pared 3 bases from V and 0 bases from J, leaving 10 bases between. CDR1 and CDR2 (germline): SGHRS, YFSETQ. The CDR3 has 15 amino acids. CDR3 in amino acids: CASSSQVSSYNEQFF. The CDR3 DNA reads as TGCGCCAGCAGCTCACAGGTGTCCTCCTACAATGAGCAGTTCTTC.

This chain joins TRBV27 and TRBJ2-1; 7 bases fit TRBD1. Germline CDR1 is MNHEY and CDR2 is SMNVEV (reference sequence). The CDR3 is 14 amino acids. The ends lost 1 base at V and 6 bases at J; junction bases unmatched: 3. The CDR3 bases are TGTGCCAGCAGTTTATATGGGACAGTCAATGAGCAGTTCTTC. Translating it yields CASSLYGTVNEQFF.

This clonotype has a handful of counts. The chain is built from TRBV12-3 or TRBV12-4 and TRBJ2-3; D is possibly TRBD2 (6 bases). This CDR3 is built from 18 residues. Between the trimmed V and J ends, which lost 5 bases and 0 bases, there was a span of 21 bases. CDR3 sequence reads: CASSLYRGILRSTDTQYF. The CDR3 DNA reads TGTGCCAGCAGTCTCTATCGGGGGATTTTGCGAAGCACAGATACGCAGTATTTT.

CDR3 loop: CASSETSEHLYEQYF. In nucleotides, the CDR3 is TGTGCCAGCAGCGAGACTAGCGAACACCTCTACGAGCAGTACTTC. The genes are TRBV5-5 and TRBJ2-7; 8 bases are a match to TRBD2. Germline V gene sequence: CDR1 SGHKS, CDR2 YYEKEE (reference sequence). The ends lost 4 bases at V and 3 bases at J; junction bases unmatched: 9. CDR3 length: 15 amino acids.

Regarding this clonotype: A read error may produce the germline difference seen at one junction end. The chain uses TRBV28 and TRBJ2-7; tentatively, D is TRBD1 (6 bases). CDR1 MDHEN and CDR2 SYDVKM come from the germline V gene. This CDR3 spans 15 amino acids. The CDR3 DNA follows: TGTGACAGCAGCACCACAGGGTTTAGATCCTACGAGCAGTACTTC. Its protein is CDSSTTGFRSYEQYF.

V usage is TRBV4-3 and J usage is TRBJ2-1; 8 bases map to TRBD2. From germline, CDR1 is LGHNA and CDR2 YSLEER. Trimming at V came to 3 bases and at J to 6 bases, leaving 10 bases not matched to a gene. The CDR3 spans 16 residues. CDR3 sequence: CASSHEKVAGPNEQFF. For the CDR3, the DNA is TGCGCCAGCAGCCACGAGAAAGTAGCGGGACCCAATGAGCAGTTCTTC.

This clonotype has a handful of counts. The CDR3 region has the DNA TGCAGCGTCACCGACAGAGGAGAGACCCAGTACTTC. Encoded protein: CSVTDRGETQYF. The rearrangement joins TRBV29-1 to TRBJ2-5; tentatively, D is TRBD1 (5 bases). There are 12 residues in the CDR3. Germline V CDR1 and CDR2: SQVTM, ANQGSEA. V lost 6 bases and J 4 bases, leaving 12 bases between the germline ends.

In this sample, this clonotype turned up a few times. This rearrangement joins TRBV29-1 to TRBJ2-3; 7 nucleotides match TRBD2. The CDR3 has 14 residues. Germline-derived CDR1 and CDR2 are SQVTM and ANQGSEA. V shed 0 bases, J shed 2 bases, and the junction held 2 bases outside the gene matches. This CDR3 reads CSVEEGGFTDTQYF. The DNA of the CDR3 is TGCAGCGTTGAAGAGGGGGGGTTCACAGATACGCAGTATTTT.

In DNA form, the CDR3 reads TGCGCCAGCAGCCCGGACTTAGAAGAGACCCAGTACTTC. Protein: CASSPDLEETQYF. The chain couples TRBV5-1 to TRBJ2-5, with a weak D call TRBD2 (5 bases). Trimming removed 4 bases from V and 3 bases from J, with 10 bases in between. Looked up from germline, CDR1 is SGHRS and CDR2 is YFSETQ. The CDR3 contains 13 residues.

The rearrangement joins TRBV6-1 to TRBJ2-7; D remains ambiguous. V shed 8 bases and J shed 0 bases, with 14 bases lying between them. The CDR3 loop spans 14 amino acids. The germline V gene encodes CDR1 MNHNS and CDR2 SASEGT. Here the CDR3 reads CASGRHGFSYEQYF. CDR3 in DNA: TGTGCCAGCGGTCGCCACGGGTTCTCCTACGAGCAGTACTTC.

V gene TRBV14 combines with J gene TRBJ2-1; 9 bases are a match to TRBD1. The CDR3 loop spans 20 amino acids. Germline V CDR1 and CDR2: SGHDN, FVKESK. Losses at the gene ends were 1 base for V and 3 bases for J; bases not matched to a gene: 16. The CDR3 here is CASSQAPGTGRIFVYNEQFF. CDR3 in DNA: TGTGCCAGCAGCCAAGCCCCCGGGACAGGGCGGATATTTGTCTACAATGAGCAGTTCTTC.

V usage is TRBV2 and J usage is TRBJ2-4; 7 nucleotides agree with TRBD1. Germline CDR1 and CDR2: SNHLY and FYNNEI. CDR3 length equals 16 residues. V gave up 5 bases and J gave up 0 bases; unmatched junction bases: 7. The CDR3 region is CASSRPGQLAKNIQYF. CDR3 sequence (DNA): TGTGCCAGCAGTCGTCCGGGACAGCTAGCCAAAAACATTCAGTACTTC.

This clonotype was detected ten times or more. The genes are TRBV2 and TRBJ2-1; perhaps D is TRBD1 or TRBD2 (5 bases each). Germline CDR1 reads SNHLY; CDR2 reads FYNNEI. Trimming left V 6 bases short and J 5 bases short, with 17 bases between. The CDR3 extends over 15 amino acids. The CDR3 nucleotides are TGTGCCAGCAGACGGGACCGACGCGGCGACAATGAGCAGTTCTTC. This gives the protein CASRRDRRGDNEQFF.

J is TRBJ2-3 and V is TRBV20-1, with D maybe TRBD1 (6 bases). In germline, CDR1 is DFQATT, CDR2 SNEGSKA (reference sequence). The germline V and J ends were trimmed by 0 bases and 1 base, with 11 bases remaining between them. This CDR3 comprises 15 residues. This CDR3 is CSARDVQGRTDTQYF. CDR3 nucleotide sequence: TGCAGTGCTAGAGATGTACAGGGACGCACAGATACGCAGTATTTT.

This clonotype was counted many times. V gene TRBV28 combines with J gene TRBJ1-1; D is perhaps TRBD1 (5 bases). CDR1 is MDHEN and CDR2 is SYDVKM in the germline V gene. V shed 7 bases and J shed 8 bases, with 11 bases lying between them. CDR3 length equals 11 residues. The CDR3 is CASTYRTEAFF. The CDR3 DNA reads TGTGCCAGCACATACAGGACGGAAGCTTTCTTT. Full variable domain (missing parts from reference TRBV28 and TRBJ1-1): DVKVTQSSRYLVKRTGEKVFLECVQDMDHENMFWYRQDPGLGLRLIYFSYDVKMKEKGDIPEGYSVSREKKERFSLILESASTNQTSMYLCASTYRTEAFFGQGTRLTVV.

This clonotype was observed a handful of times. This chain links TRBV29-1 with TRBJ2-2; 7 bases line up with TRBD1. This CDR3 is 13 amino acids long. The germline V gene encodes CDR1 SQVTM and CDR2 ANQGSEA. Trimming removed 4 bases from V and 5 bases from J; junction bases left unmatched: 4. The CDR3 loop reads CSVVNRGTGELFF. The DNA of the CDR3 is TGCAGCGTTGTGAACAGGGGTACCGGGGAGCTGTTTTTT.

This clonotype was seen more than once but under ten times. The CDR3 region is CASSLAAGGRGGSYNEQFF. Written as DNA, the CDR3 is TGCGCCAGCAGCTTGGCTGCCGGAGGACGGGGGGGCTCCTACAATGAGCAGTTCTTC. This chain joins TRBV5-1 and TRBJ2-1, with 8 bases that match TRBD2. Losses at the gene ends were 0 bases for V and 0 bases for J; bases not matched to a gene: 11. The CDR3 sequence is 19 residues long. Germline lookup yields CDR1 SGHRS and CDR2 YFSETQ.

The sample holds a few counts of this clonotype. The chain couples TRBV28 to TRBJ1-2, with 7 bases aligning to TRBD1. V lost 4 bases and J lost 6; bases outside the gene matches: 8. The CDR3 runs 14 residues. The germline V gene encodes CDR1 MDHEN and CDR2 SYDVKM. The DNA of the CDR3 is TGTGCCAGCAGTTGGTCCCAGGGGGGCGATGGCTACACCTTC. This sequence encodes CASSWSQGGDGYTF.